One sample yielded the 11 T cell receptor beta chains listed below, sequenced in a study of blood T cell repertoires in COVID-19. The protocol was immunoSEQ multiplex PCR, while the TCRdb copy is restricted to in-frame clones and leaves out a portion. This table holds 65,000 or so clones, around 84% found once. Sequencing was carried out using peripheral blood. The receptors were gathered from a man aged 50-59 years with active COVID-19.

V gene TRBV4-2 combines with J gene TRBJ1-2, with TRBD1 identical over 7 bases. The CDR3 length is 14 residues. CDR1 and CDR2 (germline): LGHNA, YNFKEQ. The trim removed 2 bases at V and 4 bases at J, leaving 4 bases unmatched. The CDR3 region is CASSQREGAYGYTF. The CDR3 nucleotides read TGTGCCAGCAGCCAACGAGAGGGGGCCTATGGCTACACCTTC.

The chain joins TRBV7-9 to TRBJ2-5, with a tentative D call TRBD2 (6 bases). Trimming took 1 base from V and 5 from J, leaving 14 bases between them. This CDR3 comprises 15 residues. CDR1 is SEHNR, CDR2 FQNEAQ, per germline (reference sequence). The chain's CDR3 is CASSLDGGREETQYF. CDR3 nucleotides: TGTGCCAGCAGCTTAGATGGAGGGCGCGAGGAGACCCAGTACTTC.

The chain combines TRBV2 with TRBJ2-5; TRBD2 is a possible D gene (5 bases). This CDR3 spans 13 amino acids. CDR1 and CDR2 from the germline V gene are SNHLY and FYNNEI. The ends were cut back, 4 bases at V and 1 base at J, with 7 bases in the middle. The CDR3 sequence: CASSVGLQETQYF. CDR3 nucleotides: TGTGCCAGCAGTGTTGGACTCCAAGAGACCCAGTACTTC.

This rearrangement joins TRBV5-5 to TRBJ2-1; D might be TRBD2 (6 bases). The CDR3 totals 16 residues. Germline V CDR1 and CDR2: SGHKS, YYEKEE (reference sequence). V was trimmed by 0 bases and J by 0 bases, leaving 10 bases between them. The CDR3 DNA reads as TGTGCCAGCAGCTTGGGGGACTTTCCCTCCTACAATGAGCAGTTCTTC. Its translation: CASSLGDFPSYNEQFF.

This clone is a singleton in its sample. The V gene is TRBV28, the J gene TRBJ1-6; TRBD1 matches at 7 bases. V shed 4 bases, J shed 6 bases, and the junction held 12 bases outside the gene matches. This CDR3 comprises 17 residues. Germline-derived CDR1 and CDR2 are MDHEN and SYDVKM. The CDR3 DNA is TGTGCCAGCAGTTCCTTCGACAGGGACCAGGGTAATTCACCCCTCCACTTT. Translating it yields CASSSFDRDQGNSPLHF.

The chain couples TRBV7-3 to TRBJ2-3; 8 nucleotides match TRBD2. Per the germline V gene, CDR1 is SGHTA and CDR2 is FQGTGA. J was trimmed by 4 bases and V by 5 bases; bases with no gene match: 8. The CDR3 is made up of 15 amino acids. The CDR3 DNA follows: TGTGCCAGCAGCCCCGGCGGGGGGCAAGCAGATACGCAGTATTTT. It specifies CASSPGGGQADTQYF.

This clone has a single count. CDR3 region: CASSLPYSNQPQHF. The CDR3 DNA reads as TGTGCCAGCAGCCTACCCTATAGCAATCAGCCCCAGCATTTT. The chain employs TRBV5-5 and TRBJ1-5; D gene unclear. Trimming took off 4 bases at V and 0 bases at J, with 8 bases between the two ends. Germline V gives CDR1 SGHKS, CDR2 YYEKEE (reference sequence). This CDR3 comprises 14 residues.

The V gene is TRBV11-2, the J gene TRBJ2-7; 8 bases fit TRBD2. The CDR3 covers 13 residues. In germline, CDR1 is SGHAT, CDR2 FQNNGV. V was clipped by 4 bases and J by 5 bases; unmatched bases: 4. The CDR3 region has the DNA TGTGCCAGCAGCTCGGGGGGGGTCCACGAGCAGTACTTC. This codes for CASSSGGVHEQYF.

The chain couples TRBV6-6 to TRBJ2-7, with D perhaps TRBD2 (7 bases). CDR1 and CDR2 (germline): MNHNY, SVGAGI (reference sequence). This CDR3 spans 13 amino acids. Trimming took 6 bases from V and 6 from J, leaving 15 bases between them. CDR3 coding DNA: TGTGCCAGCAGACTAAACAGGGAGGGCGAGCAGTACTTC. Its translation is CASRLNREGEQYF.

This clone is a singleton in its sample. The chain has TRBV6-5 and TRBJ2-7, with D perhaps matching TRBD2 (6 bases). This CDR3 spans 16 amino acids. Germline V gives CDR1 MNHEY, CDR2 SVGAGI. Deletions cut 3 bases from V and 5 bases from J, with 20 bases between. The CDR3: CASSYEGGIVGNEQYF. The DNA of the CDR3 is TGTGCCAGCAGTTATGAGGGCGGGATTGTTGGTAACGAGCAGTACTTC.

This clone was found once. CDR3 in DNA: TGTGCCAGCAGCCATCGACAGGTCCTAAGGGCCGAGCAGTACTTC. Translating gives CASSHRQVLRAEQYF. This chain joins TRBV5-5 and TRBJ2-7; TRBD1 is a possible D gene (6 bases). V was cut by 4 bases and J by 6 bases, with 20 bases left in between. This CDR3 is built from 15 residues. Per the germline V gene, CDR1 is SGHKS and CDR2 is YYEKEE (reference sequence).